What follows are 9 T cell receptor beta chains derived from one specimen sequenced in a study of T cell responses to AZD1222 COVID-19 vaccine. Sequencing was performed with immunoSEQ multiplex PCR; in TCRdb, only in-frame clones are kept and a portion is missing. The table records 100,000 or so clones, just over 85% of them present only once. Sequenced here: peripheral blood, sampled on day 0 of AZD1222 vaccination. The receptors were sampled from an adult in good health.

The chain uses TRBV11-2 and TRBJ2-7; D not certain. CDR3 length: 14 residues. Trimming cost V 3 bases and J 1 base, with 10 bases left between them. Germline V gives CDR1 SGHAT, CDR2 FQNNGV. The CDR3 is CASSFSARSYEQYF. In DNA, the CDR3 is TGTGCCAGCAGCTTTTCTGCCAGATCCTACGAGCAGTACTTC.

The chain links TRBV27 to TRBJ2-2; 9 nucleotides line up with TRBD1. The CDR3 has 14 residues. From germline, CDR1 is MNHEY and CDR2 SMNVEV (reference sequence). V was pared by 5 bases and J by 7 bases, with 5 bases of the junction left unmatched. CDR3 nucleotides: TGTGCCAGCAGTGGACAGGGGTTAGGCGGGGAGCTGTTTTTT. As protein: CASSGQGLGGELFF.

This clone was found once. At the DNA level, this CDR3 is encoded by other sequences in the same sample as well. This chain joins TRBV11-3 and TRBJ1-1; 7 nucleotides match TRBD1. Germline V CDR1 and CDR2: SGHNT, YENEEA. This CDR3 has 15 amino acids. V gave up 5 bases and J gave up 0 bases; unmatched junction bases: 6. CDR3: CASSPQGQLNTEAFF. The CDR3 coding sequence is TGTGCCAGCAGCCCCCAGGGACAGTTGAACACTGAAGCTTTCTTT.

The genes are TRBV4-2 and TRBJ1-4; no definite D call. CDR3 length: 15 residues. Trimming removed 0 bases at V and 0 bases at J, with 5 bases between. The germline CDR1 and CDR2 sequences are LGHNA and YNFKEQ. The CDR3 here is CASSQEWATNEKLFF. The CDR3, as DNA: TGTGCCAGCAGCCAAGAATGGGCAACTAATGAAAAACTGTTTTTT.

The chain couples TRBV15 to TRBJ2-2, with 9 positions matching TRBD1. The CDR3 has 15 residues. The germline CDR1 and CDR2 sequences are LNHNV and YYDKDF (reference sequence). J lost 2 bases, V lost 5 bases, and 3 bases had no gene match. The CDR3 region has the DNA TGTGCCACCAGCCCGGGACAGGGAAACACCGGGGAGCTGTTTTTT. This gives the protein CATSPGQGNTGELFF.

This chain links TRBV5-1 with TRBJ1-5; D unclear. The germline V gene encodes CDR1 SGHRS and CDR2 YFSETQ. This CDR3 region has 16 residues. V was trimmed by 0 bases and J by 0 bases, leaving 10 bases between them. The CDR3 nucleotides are TGCGCCAGCAGCTTGGTTATGGCGTATAGCAATCAGCCCCAGCATTTT. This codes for CASSLVMAYSNQPQHF.

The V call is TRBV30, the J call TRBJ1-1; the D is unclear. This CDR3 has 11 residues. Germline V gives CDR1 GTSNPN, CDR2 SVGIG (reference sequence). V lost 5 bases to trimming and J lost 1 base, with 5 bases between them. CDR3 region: CAWGGNTEAFF. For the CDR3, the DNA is TGTGCCTGGGGAGGGAACACTGAAGCTTTCTTT.

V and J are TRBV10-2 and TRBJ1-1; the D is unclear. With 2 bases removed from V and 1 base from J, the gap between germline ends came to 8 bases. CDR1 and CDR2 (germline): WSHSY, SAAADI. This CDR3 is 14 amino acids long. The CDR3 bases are TGCGCCAGCAGTGAGGGACGGGGGAACACTGAAGCTTTCTTT. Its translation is CASSEGRGNTEAFF.

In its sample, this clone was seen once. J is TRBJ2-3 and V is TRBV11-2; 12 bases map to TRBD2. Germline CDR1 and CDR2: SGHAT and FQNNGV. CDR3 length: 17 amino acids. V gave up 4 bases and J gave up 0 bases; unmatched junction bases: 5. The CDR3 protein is CASSYGLAGTSTDTQYF. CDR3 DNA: TGTGCCAGCAGCTACGGACTAGCGGGGACTAGCACAGATACGCAGTATTTT.